What follows is one T cell receptor (beta chain) and its context. The data were taken from a study of blood T cells in healthy people across ages. The CDR3 sequence is 16 residues long. For the second PCR, which ran for about 6 to 11 cycles, a sample-barcoded 5' primer and a J-beta primer mix were used. TCRdb reprocessed the 5' RACE reads with MiXCR, giving one entry per CDR3 protein. Of some 1,500,000 distinct CDR3 sequences listed, 42% are singletons. Sequencing was done on a sample of blood. This receptor was identified in a young woman in good health. The chain uses TRBV21-1 and TRBJ1-5; the D call in the table, TRBD1, was not verified against the DNA. TRBV21-1 is a recognized pseudogene. The chain's CDR3 is CASSKRGTGSNQPQHF. CDR3 DNA sequence: TGTGCCAGCAGCAAACGGGGGACAGGGAGCAATCAGCCCCAGCATTTT.